This TCR beta chain appears in the sequencing data of a study of blood T cell repertoires in COVID-19. Study details: T cells, B-cell-depleted T cells, or PBMCs provided the cDNA or gDNA that served as material.

Using immunoSEQ multiplex PCR, the repertoire was profiled, and TCRdb retains in-frame clones only, with some absent. Found here are 15,000 to 20,000 clones, 88% of them singletons; the top ten hold about 2.5%. This clone was observed a handful of times. The CDR3 has 14 residues. Germline V gene data show CDR1 as SGHRS and CDR2 as YFSETQ. Between the trimmed V and J ends, which lost 2 bases and 1 base, there was a span of 9 bases. The chain joins TRBV5-1 to TRBJ1-1; the D is unclear. This sequence was found in a human donor in a cohort sampled during active COVID-19. The sequenced sample was peripheral blood. CDR3 residues: CASSFERSNTEAFF. CDR3 DNA: TGCGCCAGCAGCTTCGAACGGTCGAACACTGAAGCTTTCTTT. The whole variable domain, filled in from reference TRBV5-1 and TRBJ1-1, reads KAGVTQTPRYLIKTRGQQVTLSCSPISGHRSVSWYQQTPGQGLQFLFEYFSETQRNKGNFPGRFSGRQFSNSRSEMNVSTLELGDSALYLCASSFERSNTEAFFGQGTRLTVV.